This T cell receptor beta chain was identified in a study of OX40 agonist ivuxolimab in advanced cancers. The protocol was immunoSEQ multiplex PCR, while the TCRdb copy is restricted to in-frame clones and leaves out a portion. Seen here are about 64,000 clones, roughly 80% observed once, and the top ten hold around 5%. The source material was CD4+ or CD8+ T cells sorted from blood, sampled in a trial of the OX40 agonist ivuxolimab. This clonotype was obtained from an adult with an advanced solid tumor such as melanoma, head and neck, liver or kidney cancer.

The CDR3 DNA is TGTGCCAGCTCACCGAGTAGCAGGTACTCTGGAAACACCATATATTTT. This codes for CASSPSSRYSGNTIYF. V gene TRBV18 combines with J gene TRBJ1-3; the D is unclear. The V end was cut by 3 bases, the J end by 0 bases, with 12 bases between. Germline V gene data show CDR1 as KGHSH and CDR2 as LQKENI. The CDR3 is 16 residues long.